This T cell receptor (beta chain) was retrieved from a study of T cells after yellow fever vaccination. The J segment lost 7 bases and the V segment lost 7 bases, leaving 5 bases of the junction unmatched. This CDR3 spans 14 amino acids. Germline V lookup: CDR1 MNHEY, CDR2 SMNVEV (reference sequence). TCRdb processed the 5' RACE reads anew with MiXCR; each CDR3 protein has one entry. The sample yields approximately 600,000 distinct CDR3 sequences, 9% to 15% seen once. The receptor comes from a man aged 25-45 years who received the YFV17D yellow fever vaccine. The source was PBMCs, collected on the day of the yellow fever booster vaccination. The chain carries TRBV27 and TRBJ1-6; TRBD1 agrees at 9 bases. CDR3 in amino acids: CASTPGQGNSPLHF. The CDR3 DNA follows: TGTGCCAGCACCCCGGGACAGGGAAATTCACCCCTCCACTTT.